These T cell receptor beta chains were read from a single sample in a study of T cell repertoires in cytomegalovirus infection. These receptors' targets are unknown. One entry per CDR3 protein results from TCRdb running MiXCR on the reads. This table holds 44,000 or so distinct CDR3 sequences, roughly 22% found once. The material was CD8+ T cells from cultured PBMCs, obtained from culture after CMV antigen stimulation. The source of these receptors is a human donor in good health (CMV status not recorded). Some clones in this sample may be carry-over from other donors' samples. CDR3s include the opening cysteine and the closing phenylalanine or tryptophan. The D gene is left open where the match is weak. The size field is filled for only some rows; it gives once, few, many or a size class.

v_gene	j_gene	abundance	d_gene	CDR3nt	CDR3aa
TRBV7-8	TRBJ2-7	few	TRBD1	TGTGCCAGCAGCGAGCGGACAGGGTACGAGCAGTACTTC	CASSERTGYEQYF
TRBV7-6	TRBJ2-6	.	TRBD1	TGTGCCAGTCGGGACAGGGCCTCTGGGGCCAACGTCCTGACTTTC	CASRDRASGANVLTF
TRBV20-1	TRBJ2-1	.	TRBD2	TGCAGTGCTAGTAGCGGGAGTATCTATGAGCAGTTCTTC	CSASSGSIYEQFF
TRBV6-1	TRBJ1-2	many	.	TGTGCCAGCAGTGAATATCCAGGTTACTATGGCTACACCTTC	CASSEYPGYYGYTF
TRBV6-5	TRBJ1-2	few	.	TGTGCCAGCAGTTACAGGACCGGGGGCTACACCTTC	CASSYRTGGYTF
TRBV5-6	TRBJ1-5	few	.	TGTGCCAGCAGCTTGGGGGGGGGCGGATATCAGCCCCAGCATTTT	CASSLGGGGYQPQHF
TRBV11-2	TRBJ2-5	few	.	TGTGCCAGCAGCTTAGGATTGCAGTTACAAGAGACCCAGTACTTC	CASSLGLQLQETQYF
TRBV28	TRBJ2-2	.	.	TGTGCCAGCAGTTTACCCGGGATAAACACCGGGGAGCTGTTTTTT	CASSLPGINTGELFF
TRBV18	TRBJ1-5	.	.	TGTGCCAGCTCACCCCCGGGGGACCAGCCCCAGCATTTT	CASSPPGDQPQHF
TRBV6-2/TRBV6-3	TRBJ2-1	few	.	TGTGCCAGCACCCTTAGCGGAGTCTACAATGAGCAGTTCTTC	CASTLSGVYNEQFF
TRBV4-2	TRBJ2-1	.	.	TGTGCCAGCAGCCACCAGGATGGGACGGATGAGCAGTTCTTC	CASSHQDGTDEQFF
TRBV7-6	TRBJ2-2	.	TRBD2	TGTGCCAGCAATTTACTAGCGGGAGCGACTAACACCGGGGAGCTGTTTTTT	CASNLLAGATNTGELFF
TRBV7-6	TRBJ2-7	many	.	TGTGCCAGCAGCTTTGGGCTAGCTTACGAGCAGTACTTC	CASSFGLAYEQYF
TRBV28	TRBJ2-7	many	.	TGTGCCAGCAGTGAAACAGGCGCCGACGAGCAGTACTTC	CASSETGADEQYF
TRBV6-2/TRBV6-3	TRBJ2-7	.	TRBD2	TGTGCCAGCAGTTCCCACGCGGGAGGCCCCTACGAGCAGTACTTC	CASSSHAGGPYEQYF
TRBV7-2	TRBJ2-1	many	TRBD2	TGTGCCAGCAGCCAAAGGGACTATTACAATGAGCAGTTCTTC	CASSQRDYYNEQFF
TRBV15	TRBJ1-1	few	.	TGTGCCACCAGCAGAAACCGGGACACTAACACTGAAGCTTTCTTT	CATSRNRDTNTEAFF
TRBV7-6	TRBJ2-1	.	.	TGTGCCAGCAGCTTAACCCTTCTTGATGAGCAGTTCTTC	CASSLTLLDEQFF
TRBV10-3	TRBJ2-1	.	.	TGTGCCATCAGTGAGTCGATGGCGGGATCATACAATGAGCAGTTCTTC	CAISESMAGSYNEQFF
TRBV27	TRBJ1-1	.	.	TGTGCCAGCAGTTTAGCAGGGGTGGTCACTGAAGCTTTCTTT	CASSLAGVVTEAFF
TRBV9	TRBJ2-3	few	.	TGTGCCAGCAGCGTATCGGGGGGCCCCATGAGTACGCAGTATTTT	CASSVSGGPMSTQYF
TRBV5-4	TRBJ2-3	.	.	TGTGCCAGCAGCTTTTTGGTTCCAGATACGCAGTATTTT	CASSFLVPDTQYF
TRBV6-2/TRBV6-3	TRBJ1-2	few	.	TGTGCCAGCAGTTACAGTCATGGCTACACCTTC	CASSYSHGYTF
TRBV6-5	TRBJ2-7	few	.	TGTGCCAGCAGCTCCCCGGACTACCCTACCAAGCAGTACTTC	CASSSPDYPTKQYF
TRBV7-2	TRBJ2-7	few	.	TGTGCCAGCAGCTTAAAAGGGGAGGTCTACGAGCAGTACTTC	CASSLKGEVYEQYF
TRBV7-6	TRBJ1-3	.	.	TGTGCCAGCAGCCCTCCGGGACCGAAGTCCGCCTCTGGAAACACCATATATTTT	CASSPPGPKSASGNTIYF
TRBV20-1	TRBJ2-1	.	TRBD2	TGCAGTGCTAGCGGGACTAGTCAGGCTGAGCAGTTCTTC	CSASGTSQAEQFF
TRBV2	TRBJ2-2	.	TRBD1	TGTGCCAGCAGTAAGGGACAGGGTAAAACCGGGGAGCTGTTTTTT	CASSKGQGKTGELFF
TRBV11-2	TRBJ1-1	few	.	TGTGCCAGCAGCTTAGGCCCGGGGCAGATGAACACTGAAGCTTTCTTT	CASSLGPGQMNTEAFF
TRBV7-2	TRBJ2-1	few	.	TGTGCCAGCAGCTCCCCGACGACCTACTACAATGAGCAGTTCTTC	CASSSPTTYYNEQFF
TRBV7-2	TRBJ2-5	.	TRBD1	TGTGCCAGCAGCCCCCGGGACAGAGACCAAGAGACCCAGTACTTC	CASSPRDRDQETQYF
TRBV28	TRBJ1-2	few	TRBD1	TGTGCCAGCAAACGCCTTTCCGGGACAGGGGGTAACTATGGCTACACCTTC	CASKRLSGTGGNYGYTF
TRBV12-3/TRBV12-4	TRBJ2-7	few	.	TGTGCCAGCAGTTTAGCCCGCGCGTACGAGCAGTACTTC	CASSLARAYEQYF
TRBV7-9	TRBJ2-1	few	TRBD2	TGTGCCAGCAGCCCAGTGCGACTAGCGGGGGGAGGAAATGAGCAGTTCTTC	CASSPVRLAGGGNEQFF
TRBV6-2/TRBV6-3	TRBJ1-2	.	.	TGTGCCAGCAGTACAGGGTTCTTTGAAGGCTACACCTTC	CASSTGFFEGYTF
TRBV7-8	TRBJ2-3	.	.	TGTGCCAGCAGCTTAGAGGAGCAGCGCACAGATACGCAGTATTTT	CASSLEEQRTDTQYF
TRBV7-6	TRBJ2-7	.	.	TGTGCCAGCAGCTTACAGGAAAACTACGAGCAGTACTTC	CASSLQENYEQYF
TRBV12-3/TRBV12-4	TRBJ2-1	many	.	TGTGCCAGCAGTTTTAGTTTTTCGGGTGGACATTTACCCTACAATGAGCAGTTCTTC	CASSFSFSGGHLPYNEQFF
TRBV11-2	TRBJ1-4	few	TRBD1	TGTGCCAGCAGCTTCTCACGGGACAGGGGGGAAAAACTGTTTTTT	CASSFSRDRGEKLFF
TRBV10-3	TRBJ2-7	few	TRBD2	TGTGCCATCAGTGATTCACTAGCGGAAGTTACCGAGCAGTACTTC	CAISDSLAEVTEQYF
TRBV7-2	TRBJ1-5	.	.	TGTGCCAGCAGCTTCAAAGGGACGGGCAATCAGCCCCAGCATTTT	CASSFKGTGNQPQHF
TRBV12-3/TRBV12-4	TRBJ2-7	few	.	TGTGCCAGCAGTTACGTGAGGGCCGCTGGTTACGAGCAGTACTTC	CASSYVRAAGYEQYF
TRBV19	TRBJ1-1	.	.	TGTGCCAGTAGTTTAACAGGGTCCACTGAAGCTTTCTTT	CASSLTGSTEAFF
TRBV7-6	TRBJ2-1	.	TRBD1	TGTGCCAGCAGCTTCCTGGGACAGGGGGCGGCGGATGAGCAGTTCTTC	CASSFLGQGAADEQFF
TRBV4-1	TRBJ1-2	.	.	TGCGCCAGCAGCCAAGGGTTGGGCTACACCTTC	CASSQGLGYTF
TRBV29-1	TRBJ1-2	few	.	TGCAGCGTTGAAGACCGTGGGGGCTATGGCTACACCTTC	CSVEDRGGYGYTF
TRBV28	TRBJ1-1	few	.	TGTGCCAGCAGCATTATCCAGGCAGAAGCTTTCTTT	CASSIIQAEAFF
TRBV27	TRBJ1-2	few	.	TGTGCCAGCAGTTTACACGGGGCCAGCCAGAGCTATGGCTACACCTTC	CASSLHGASQSYGYTF
TRBV7-2	TRBJ1-5	.	TRBD1	TGTGCCAGCAGCCCTTCAGGGGGAAGCAATCAGCCCCAGCATTTT	CASSPSGGSNQPQHF
TRBV7-3	TRBJ2-3	.	TRBD2	TGTGCCAGCAGCTTAAAGGGTAGCGGGGGGGCCCTCACAGATACGCAGTATTTT	CASSLKGSGGALTDTQYF
TRBV5-3	TRBJ1-5	.	TRBD1	TGTGCCAGAAGCCCCAGGACAGGGGCATTCAATCAGCCCCAGCATTTT	CARSPRTGAFNQPQHF
TRBV7-2	TRBJ2-3	.	.	TGTGCCAGCAGCCCCCCAAGTAGTTGGGATACGCAGTATTTT	CASSPPSSWDTQYF
TRBV2	TRBJ1-1	once	.	TGTGCCAGCAAGGTCCAGTACACTGAAGCTTTCTTT	CASKVQYTEAFF
TRBV4-1	TRBJ1-1	many	.	TGCGCCAGCAGCCAAAGACAGAGGAACACTGAAGCTTTCTTT	CASSQRQRNTEAFF
TRBV19	TRBJ2-7	.	.	TGTGCCAGTAGTATGACCACGGCCTACGAGCAGTACTTC	CASSMTTAYEQYF
TRBV7-2	TRBJ2-2	.	.	TGTGCCAGCAGCCCAGCTGGGAACACCGGGGAGCTGTTTTTT	CASSPAGNTGELFF
TRBV27	TRBJ1-2	few	TRBD1	TGTGCCAGCAGCCGACAGGGATGGGACTATGGCTACACCTTC	CASSRQGWDYGYTF
TRBV12-3/TRBV12-4	TRBJ2-1	.	.	TGTGCCAGCAGTTCAACAGGTAATGAGCAGTTCTTC	CASSSTGNEQFF